Each of the 28 T cell receptor beta chains below was sequenced from the same sample in a study of blood T cell repertoires in COVID-19. Measured with immunoSEQ multiplex PCR; TCRdb has only the in-frame clones, and not every one. The sample carries 200,000 to 300,000 clones, over 80% recorded once. The sequencing input was peripheral blood. Source of these receptors: a man in his forties or fifties with acute or convalescent COVID-19.

The chain has TRBV12-5 and TRBJ2-1, with 12 bases fitting TRBD2. This CDR3 spans 16 amino acids. V shed 0 bases and J 9 bases; nucleotides not matched to a gene: 6. Germline CDR1 LGHNT, CDR2 FRNRAP. The CDR3 reads CASGLVLTSGGPEQFF. As DNA, the CDR3 is TGTGCTAGTGGTTTGGTACTGACTAGCGGGGGCCCTGAGCAGTTCTTC. The whole variable domain, filled in from reference TRBV12-5 and TRBJ2-1, reads DARVTQTPRHKVTEMGQEVTMRCQPILGHNTVFWYRQTMMQGLELLAYFRNRAPLDDSGMPKDRFSAEMPDATLATLKIQPSEPRDSAVYFCASGLVLTSGGPEQFFGPGTRLTVL.

The CDR3 DNA sequence: TGCAGCGTTGGTACGGAGGAATGGGGCTACACCTTC. It specifies CSVGTEEWGYTF. J is TRBJ1-2 and V is TRBV29-1; D is unclear. Germline CDR1 reads SQVTM; CDR2 reads ANQGSEA. The V end was cut by 4 bases, the J end by 8 bases, with 14 bases between. CDR3 length: 12 residues.

This clone showed up just a few times. The chain is built from TRBV3-1 (or the pseudogene TRBV3-2) and TRBJ1-4; D unresolved. This CDR3 has 16 residues. Between the trimmed V and J ends, which lost 2 bases and 8 bases, there was a span of 18 bases. CDR1 and CDR2 from the germline V gene are LGHDT and YNNKEL (reference sequence). Written as DNA, the CDR3 is TGTGCCAGCAGCCAATTATCAAGTGCCTCTAGCGAAAAACTGTTTTTT. Its protein is CASSQLSSASSEKLFF.

V usage is TRBV5-6 and J usage is TRBJ2-3; maybe TRBD2 (6 bases). Germline CDR1 reads SGHDT; CDR2 reads YYEEEE. The CDR3 contains 17 residues. V gave up 4 bases and J gave up 1 base, with 19 bases separating them. The CDR3 here is CASSPSAGLYRTDTQYF. The CDR3 nucleotides read TGTGCCAGCAGCCCCTCCGCGGGGTTATACCGCACAGATACGCAGTATTTT.

The chain has TRBV10-3 and TRBJ1-2, with D possibly being TRBD1 (5 bases). There are 14 residues in the CDR3. CDR1 and CDR2 (germline): ENHRY, SYGVKD. V was trimmed by 7 bases and J by 0 bases, leaving 12 bases between them. CDR3 DNA: TGTGCCATCAACGGAGGGGATACTAACTATGGCTACACCTTC. Translation: CAINGGDTNYGYTF.

This clone was seen only a few times. The chain joins TRBV27 to TRBJ2-1; 9 nucleotides line up with TRBD2. In germline, CDR1 is MNHEY, CDR2 SMNVEV (reference sequence). The CDR3 runs to 15 residues. The trim removed 4 bases at V and 7 bases at J, leaving 8 bases unmatched. CDR3 region: CASSYAGTSKNEQFF. Written as DNA, the CDR3 is TGTGCCAGCAGTTACGCCGGGACTAGCAAAAATGAGCAGTTCTTC.

As DNA, the CDR3 is TGTGCCAGCAGTTCTCTGACAGGCAACTATGGCTACACCTTC. Its translation: CASSSLTGNYGYTF. This chain connects TRBV6-5 to TRBJ1-2; TRBD1 is a possible D gene (6 bases). There are 14 residues in the CDR3. Germline V gene data show CDR1 as MNHEY and CDR2 as SVGAGI. Trimming shortened V by 4 bases and J by 2 bases, and 11 bases separated the two germline ends.

This chain joins TRBV12-3 or TRBV12-4 and TRBJ1-1; the D is unclear. V was clipped by 5 bases and J by 10 bases, with 17 bases between them. The CDR3 loop spans 13 amino acids. DNA for the CDR3: TGTGCCAGCAGTACCCTCGGGCGGGTGCTAGCTTTCTTT. Amino acids: CASSTLGRVLAFF.

V is TRBV7-2 and J is TRBJ2-1; 10 bases line up with TRBD2. This CDR3 has 15 amino acids. Germline lookup yields CDR1 SGHTA and CDR2 FQGNSA. V lost 2 bases to trimming and J lost 9 bases; unmatched junction nucleotides: 7. CDR3 loop: CASSLLASGRTEQFF. CDR3 in DNA: TGTGCCAGCAGCTTATTAGCTAGCGGGAGAACTGAGCAGTTCTTC.

The chain links TRBV3-1 (or the pseudogene TRBV3-2) to TRBJ2-3, with a possible D match to TRBD2 (5 bases). There are 13 residues in the CDR3. Trimming shortened V by 4 bases and J by 5 bases, and 10 bases separated the two germline ends. CDR1 and CDR2 (germline): LGHDT, YNNKEL (reference sequence). The CDR3 spells CASSPGGEDTQYF. The CDR3 DNA sequence: TGTGCCAGCAGCCCAGGAGGCGAAGATACGCAGTATTTT.

CDR3 region: CAVLGQTSYEQYF. The CDR3 nucleotides read TGTGCTGTACTGGGACAAACCTCCTACGAGCAGTACTTC. J is TRBJ2-7 and V is TRBV30; tentative D call: TRBD1 (6 bases). Germline assignment: CDR1 GTSNPN and CDR2 SVGIG (reference sequence). The CDR3 runs 13 residues. Drawing the rest from reference TRBV30 and TRBJ2-7, the complete variable domain is SQTIHQWPATLVQPVGSPLSLECTVEGTSNPNLYWYRQAAGRGLQLLFYSVGIGQISSEVPQNLSASRPQDRQFILSSKKLLLSDSGFYLCAVLGQTSYEQYFGPGTRLTVT.

This clone appeared a few times. This rearrangement joins TRBV27 to TRBJ1-5; 10 bases align to TRBD1. The CDR3 is 14 amino acids. CDR1 MNHEY and CDR2 SMNVEV come from the germline V gene (reference sequence). The ends lost 8 bases at V and 4 bases at J; junction bases unmatched: 5. This CDR3 is CASGDRGPNQPQHF. The CDR3 DNA reads TGTGCCAGCGGGGACAGGGGCCCAAATCAGCCCCAGCATTTT.

CDR3 nucleotide sequence: TGCAGCGCACTAGCGGGAGGTGACGGGGAGCTGTTTTTT. It codes for CSALAGGDGELFF. The rearrangement joins TRBV29-1 to TRBJ2-2, with TRBD2 matching 12 bases. The trim removed 7 bases at V and 7 bases at J, leaving 4 bases unmatched. The V gene's germline CDR1 is SQVTM and CDR2 ANQGSEA. This CDR3 comprises 13 residues.

This clone has a handful of counts. This sequence joins TRBV18 and TRBJ2-5; no clear D. V lost 0 bases, J lost 5 bases, and 10 bases lay in between. Germline assignment: CDR1 KGHSH and CDR2 LQKENI. The CDR3 has 14 residues. CDR3 sequence: CASSPPVHRETQYF. The CDR3 bases are TGTGCCAGCTCACCACCGGTTCATCGGGAGACCCAGTACTTC.

The rearrangement links TRBV27 to TRBJ2-5; D is perhaps TRBD2 (6 bases). Trimming took 2 bases from V and 2 from J, leaving 12 bases between them. This CDR3 has 15 residues. Per the germline V gene, CDR1 is MNHEY and CDR2 is SMNVEV (reference sequence). CDR3 residues: CASSLMGGLQETQYF. The CDR3 DNA follows: TGTGCCAGCAGTTTAATGGGGGGTTTACAAGAGACCCAGTACTTC.

The chain recombines TRBV10-1 with TRBJ2-5; TRBD2 matches 12 bases. With 5 bases clipped from V and 2 bases from J, the junction kept 6 bases outside the gene matches. Germline assignment: CDR1 WNHNN and CDR2 SYGVQD (reference sequence). This CDR3 is 16 amino acids long. The CDR3 DNA reads as TGCGCCAGCAGTTCTTCCGGGACTAGCGGGCAAGAGACCCAGTACTTC. This gives the protein CASSSSGTSGQETQYF.

V and J are TRBV5-1 and TRBJ1-2; D perhaps matches TRBD1 (6 bases). V was pared by 0 bases and J by 5 bases, with 11 bases between. CDR1 and CDR2 from the germline V gene are SGHRS and YFSETQ. The CDR3 is 14 residues long. The CDR3 reads CASSLGGLNYGYTF. CDR3 DNA: TGCGCCAGCAGCTTGGGGGGGCTGAATTATGGCTACACCTTC.

The CDR3 nucleotides are TGTGCCAGCGGAGTCCCCTACGAGCAGTACTTC. It translates to CASGVPYEQYF. The chain uses TRBV6-5 and TRBJ2-7; D gene unclear. Germline V lookup: CDR1 MNHEY, CDR2 SVGAGI. This CDR3 contains 11 residues. Trimming removed 8 bases from V and 2 bases from J, with 7 bases in between.

The chain employs TRBV27 and TRBJ1-6; a possible D gene is TRBD1 (5 bases). Germline assignment: CDR1 MNHEY and CDR2 SMNVEV (reference sequence). The ends were cut back, 5 bases at V and 9 bases at J, with 20 bases in the middle. The CDR3 covers 16 residues. CDR3 residues: CASSRVGGGRASPLHF. DNA of the CDR3: TGTGCCAGCAGTCGTGTTGGGGGGGGGAGGGCTTCACCCCTCCACTTT.

This chain links TRBV10-1 with TRBJ1-4; 10 nucleotides match TRBD1. The trim removed 6 bases at V and 6 bases at J, leaving 7 bases unmatched. Germline CDR1 and CDR2: WNHNN and SYGVQD (reference sequence). This CDR3 contains 15 residues. CDR3 coding DNA: TGCGCCAGCAGCGAGGACAGGGGGTTGGATGAAAAACTGTTTTTT. The encoded protein is CASSEDRGLDEKLFF.

In its sample, this clone was seen once. The chain joins TRBV7-2 to TRBJ1-1; D remains unclear. Germline-derived CDR1 and CDR2 are SGHTA and FQGNSA. The CDR3 covers 14 residues. Trimming shortened V by 5 bases and J by 0 bases, and 10 bases separated the two germline ends. As DNA, the CDR3 is TGTGCCAGCAGCCTCGAGGGCTTGAACACTGAAGCTTTCTTT. Its protein is CASSLEGLNTEAFF.

The chain has TRBV2 and TRBJ2-7; 8 bases fit TRBD1. CDR1 SNHLY and CDR2 FYNNEI come from the germline V gene. The CDR3 is made up of 12 amino acids. V lost 6 bases to trimming and J lost 5 bases; unmatched junction nucleotides: 3. CDR3 in DNA: TGTGCCAGCAGCGGACAGGGCGACGAGCAGTACTTC. Translated: CASSGQGDEQYF.

This chain uses TRBV4-3 with TRBJ2-2, with a weak D call TRBD2 (5 bases). The CDR3 covers 17 residues. Trimming removed 1 base at V and 0 bases at J, with 12 bases between. Germline assignment: CDR1 LGHNA and CDR2 YSLEER. The CDR3 coding sequence is TGCGCCAGCAGCCAAGCCCCCAGCGGCTCGAACACCGGGGAGCTGTTTTTT. Its translation: CASSQAPSGSNTGELFF.

The rearrangement links TRBV4-1 to TRBJ2-7, with D tentatively TRBD1 (6 bases). This CDR3 region has 16 residues. Trimming stripped 3 bases from V and 3 bases from J, with 18 bases between. Germline V gene sequence: CDR1 MGHRA, CDR2 YSYEKL. The CDR3 DNA reads TGCGCCAGCAGCCAGGACCACGAGTCAGGGGACTACGAGCAGTACTTC. Residues: CASSQDHESGDYEQYF.

The chain combines TRBV28 with TRBJ1-1, with D possibly matching TRBD1 (5 bases). Trimming left V 5 bases short and J 4 bases short, with 14 bases between. Per the germline V gene, CDR1 is MDHEN and CDR2 is SYDVKM. The CDR3 spans 14 residues. In DNA, the CDR3 is TGTGCCAGCAGTATGCAGGGCAGTCGCACTGAAGCTTTCTTT. Translating gives CASSMQGSRTEAFF.

The chain recombines TRBV27 with TRBJ2-1, with 7 bases identical to TRBD2. V gave up 2 bases and J gave up 0 bases; unmatched junction bases: 1. Per germline, CDR1 MNHEY and CDR2 SMNVEV (reference sequence). This CDR3 has 15 amino acids. The CDR3 loop is CASSLGGGSYNEQFF. The CDR3 DNA follows: TGTGCCAGCAGTTTAGGGGGGGGCTCCTACAATGAGCAGTTCTTC.

This clone was observed a single time. This chain connects TRBV6-5 to TRBJ1-6; tentatively, D is TRBD1 (5 bases). The germline V gene encodes CDR1 MNHEY and CDR2 SVGAGI. Between the trimmed V and J ends, which lost 6 bases and 7 bases, there was a span of 13 bases. The CDR3 is 14 residues long. The CDR3 loop reads CASSRRQGNSPLHF. CDR3 in DNA: TGTGCCAGCAGCAGGCGGCAGGGAAATTCACCCCTCCACTTT.

The rearrangement links TRBV15 to TRBJ1-2; no clear D. Trimming took 8 bases from V and 4 from J, leaving 8 bases between them. The CDR3 length is 11 residues. Germline assignment: CDR1 LNHNV and CDR2 YYDKDF (reference sequence). Here the CDR3 DNA reads TGTGCCACCGGGAGTCCCTATGGCTACACCTTC. Amino acids: CATGSPYGYTF.